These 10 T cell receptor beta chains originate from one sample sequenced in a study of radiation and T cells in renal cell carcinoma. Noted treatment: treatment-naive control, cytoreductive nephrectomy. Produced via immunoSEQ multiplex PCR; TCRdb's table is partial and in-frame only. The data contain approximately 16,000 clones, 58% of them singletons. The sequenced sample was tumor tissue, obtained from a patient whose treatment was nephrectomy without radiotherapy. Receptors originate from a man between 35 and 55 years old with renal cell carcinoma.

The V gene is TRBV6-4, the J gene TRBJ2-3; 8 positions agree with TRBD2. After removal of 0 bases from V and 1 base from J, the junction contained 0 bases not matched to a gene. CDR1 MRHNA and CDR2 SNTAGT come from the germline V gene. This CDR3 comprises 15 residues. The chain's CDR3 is CASSDSSGGTDTQYF. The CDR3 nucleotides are TGTGCCAGCAGTGACTCTAGCGGGGGCACAGATACGCAGTATTTT.

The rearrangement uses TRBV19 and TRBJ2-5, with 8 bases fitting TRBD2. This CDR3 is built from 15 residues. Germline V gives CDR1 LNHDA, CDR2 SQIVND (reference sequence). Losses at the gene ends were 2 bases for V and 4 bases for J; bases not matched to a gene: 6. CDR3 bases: TGTGCCAGTAGTATAACGAGCGGGAGATTAGAGACCCAGTACTTC. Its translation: CASSITSGRLETQYF.

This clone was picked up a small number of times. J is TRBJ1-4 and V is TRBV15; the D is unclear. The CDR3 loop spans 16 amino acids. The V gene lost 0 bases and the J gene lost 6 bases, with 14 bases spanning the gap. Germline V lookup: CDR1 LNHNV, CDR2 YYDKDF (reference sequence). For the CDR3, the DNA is TGTGCCACCAGCAGAGATTTGGCAATTGGACATGAAAAACTGTTTTTT. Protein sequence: CATSRDLAIGHEKLFF.

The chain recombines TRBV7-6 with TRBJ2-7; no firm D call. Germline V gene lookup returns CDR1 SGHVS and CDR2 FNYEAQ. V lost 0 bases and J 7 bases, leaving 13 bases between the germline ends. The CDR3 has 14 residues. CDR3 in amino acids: CASSLAEGAREQYF. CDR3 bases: TGTGCCAGCAGCTTAGCCGAAGGTGCGAGGGAGCAGTACTTC.

CDR3 in DNA: TGTGCCAGCAGCGAATCGACAGGGGGCCACGAGCAGTACTTC. As protein: CASSESTGGHEQYF. The chain combines TRBV7-8 with TRBJ2-7, with 10 bases fitting TRBD1. Trimming at V came to 5 bases and at J to 5 bases, leaving 6 bases not matched to a gene. This CDR3 is 14 amino acids long. Per germline, CDR1 SGHVS and CDR2 FQNEAQ.

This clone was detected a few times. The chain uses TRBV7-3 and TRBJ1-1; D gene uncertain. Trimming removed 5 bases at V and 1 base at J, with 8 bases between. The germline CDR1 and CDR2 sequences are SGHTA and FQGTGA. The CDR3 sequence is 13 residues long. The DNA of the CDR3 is TGTGCCAGCAGCCCGGGAGGGAACACTGAAGCTTTCTTT. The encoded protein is CASSPGGNTEAFF.

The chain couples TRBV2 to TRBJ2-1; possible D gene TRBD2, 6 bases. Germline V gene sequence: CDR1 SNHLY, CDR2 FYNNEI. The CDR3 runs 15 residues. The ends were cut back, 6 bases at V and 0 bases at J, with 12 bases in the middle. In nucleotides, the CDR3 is TGTGCCAGCAGGCCGGACGGGAGCTCCTACAATGAGCAGTTCTTC. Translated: CASRPDGSSYNEQFF.

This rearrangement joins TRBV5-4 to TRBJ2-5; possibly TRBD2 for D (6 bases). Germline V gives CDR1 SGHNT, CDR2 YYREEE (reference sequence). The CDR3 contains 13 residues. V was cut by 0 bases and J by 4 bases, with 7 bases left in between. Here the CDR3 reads CASSLGRGETQYF. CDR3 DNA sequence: TGTGCCAGCAGCTTGGGGAGGGGAGAGACCCAGTACTTC.

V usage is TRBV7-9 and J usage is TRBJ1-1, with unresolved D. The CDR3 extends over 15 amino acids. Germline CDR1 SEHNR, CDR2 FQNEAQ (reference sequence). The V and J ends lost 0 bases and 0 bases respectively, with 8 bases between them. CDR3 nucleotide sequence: TGTGCCAGCAGCTTAGCGGTGGCAGTGAACACTGAAGCTTTCTTT. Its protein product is CASSLAVAVNTEAFF.

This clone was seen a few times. Here the CDR3 DNA reads TGTGCCAGCAGTAAAAACGACAGGGGCGCCACTGAAGCTTTCTTT. Its translation is CASSKNDRGATEAFF. The genes are TRBV6-5 and TRBJ1-1, with 8 bases aligning to TRBD1. V dropped 5 bases and J dropped 4; count of bases not matched to a gene: 9. This CDR3 spans 15 amino acids. Germline-derived CDR1 and CDR2 are MNHEY and SVGAGI.